The T cell receptor (beta chain) under discussion was sequenced for a study of blood T cell repertoires in COVID-19. About the research overall: Samples came from the United States, Italy and Spain, spanning acute and convalescent COVID-19.

Germline trimming cut 5 bases from V and 5 bases from J; bases unmatched to any gene: 8. The CDR3 length is 16 residues. Germline V CDR1 and CDR2: LNHDA, SQIVND (reference sequence). In the study's own analysis: Scientists estimated how many nucleated cells there were by amplifying reference gene primers. Only in-frame clones appear in the TCRdb table, and some are missing; sequencing was by immunoSEQ multiplex PCR. From that table come the V and J calls and clone size; the DNA was used to work out D and trimming. The sample holds fewer than 40,000 clones, about nine tenths seen once. The sample was peripheral blood. The chain recombines TRBV19 with TRBJ2-2; TRBD1 agrees at 10 bases. This TCR came from a human donor with active COVID-19. The donor label of this sample is uncertain. CDR3 in DNA: TGTGCCAGTAGTGTATATTCGGGACAGGGGACCGGGGAGCTGTTTTTT. Amino acid sequence: CASSVYSGQGTGELFF.